Sequencing of this TCR beta chain was carried out in a study of read filtering for tumor transcriptome and immune sequencing. About the research overall: The cohort had over 16 men and around 15 women aged about 45 to 80, mean approximately 66 years.

Sampling of bone marrow took place during active disease in every patient. CDR1 is SGHTA and CDR2 is FQGTGA in the germline V gene. The germline V and J ends were trimmed by 8 bases and 2 bases, with 12 bases remaining between them. The CDR3 loop spans 13 amino acids. In its sample, this clonotype was seen many times. The library was built from 400 ng RNA with molecular barcoded adaptors for alpha/delta and beta/gamma chains. MiXCR was run by TCRdb on the reads, yielding one entry per CDR3 protein. The sample shows 35,000 to 40,000 distinct CDR3 sequences, around 13% of them seen only once. The sample comprised a population of CD138-negative cells sorted from bone marrow. The chain recombines TRBV7-3 with TRBJ2-5; the D call may be TRBD1 or TRBD2 (5 bases each). The receptor comes from a donor over 35 with multiple myeloma. In nucleotides, the CDR3 is TGTGCCAGCTCCGGGACCCTGCAAGAGACCCAGTACTTC. Translation: CASSGTLQETQYF.